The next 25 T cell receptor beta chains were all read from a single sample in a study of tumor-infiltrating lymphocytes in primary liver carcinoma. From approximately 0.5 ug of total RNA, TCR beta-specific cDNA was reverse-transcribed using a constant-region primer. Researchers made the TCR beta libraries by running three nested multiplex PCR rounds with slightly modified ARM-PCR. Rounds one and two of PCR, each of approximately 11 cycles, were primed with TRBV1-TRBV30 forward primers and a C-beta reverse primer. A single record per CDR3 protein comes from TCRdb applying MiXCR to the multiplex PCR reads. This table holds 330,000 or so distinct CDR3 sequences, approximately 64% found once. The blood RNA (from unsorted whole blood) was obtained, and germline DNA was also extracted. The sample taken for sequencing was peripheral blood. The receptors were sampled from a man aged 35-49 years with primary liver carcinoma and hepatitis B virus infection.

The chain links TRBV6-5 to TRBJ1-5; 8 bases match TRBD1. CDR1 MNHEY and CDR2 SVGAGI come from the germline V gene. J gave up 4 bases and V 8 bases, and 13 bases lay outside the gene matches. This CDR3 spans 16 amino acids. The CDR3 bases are TGTGCCAGCGGGGCGACAGGGGCGCGGAGTAATCAGCCCCAGCATTTT. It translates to CASGATGARSNQPQHF.

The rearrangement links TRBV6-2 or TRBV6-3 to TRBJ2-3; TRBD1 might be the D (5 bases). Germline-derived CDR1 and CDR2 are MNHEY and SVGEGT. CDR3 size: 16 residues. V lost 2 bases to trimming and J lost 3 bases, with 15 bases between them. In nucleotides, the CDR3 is TGTGCCAGCAGTTACGCAAACAGGCACCCAACAGATACGCAGTATTTT. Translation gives CASSYANRHPTDTQYF.

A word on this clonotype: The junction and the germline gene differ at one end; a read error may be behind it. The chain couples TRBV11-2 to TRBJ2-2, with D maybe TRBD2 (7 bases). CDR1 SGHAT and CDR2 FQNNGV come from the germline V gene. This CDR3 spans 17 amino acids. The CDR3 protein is CASSFTWTSGTTGELFF. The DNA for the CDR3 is TGTGCCAGCAGCTTCACCTGGACCAGCGGGACAACCGGGGAACTGTTTTTT.

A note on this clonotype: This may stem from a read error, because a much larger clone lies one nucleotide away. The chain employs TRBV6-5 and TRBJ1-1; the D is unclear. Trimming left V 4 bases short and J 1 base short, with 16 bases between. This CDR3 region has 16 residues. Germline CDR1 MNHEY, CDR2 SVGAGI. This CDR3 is CASSSESSETNTEAFF. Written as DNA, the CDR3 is TGTGCCAGCAGTTCTGAGTCATCGGAGACGAACACTGAAGCTTTCTTT.

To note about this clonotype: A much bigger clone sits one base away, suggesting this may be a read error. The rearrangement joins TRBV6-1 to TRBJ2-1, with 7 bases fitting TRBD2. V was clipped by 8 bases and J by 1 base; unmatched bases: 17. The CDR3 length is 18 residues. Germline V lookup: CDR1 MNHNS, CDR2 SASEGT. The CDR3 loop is CASRLLPGGEGSYNEQFF. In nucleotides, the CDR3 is TGTGCCAGCCGACTCTTGCCGGGAGGTGAAGGATCCTACAATGAGCAGTTCTTC.

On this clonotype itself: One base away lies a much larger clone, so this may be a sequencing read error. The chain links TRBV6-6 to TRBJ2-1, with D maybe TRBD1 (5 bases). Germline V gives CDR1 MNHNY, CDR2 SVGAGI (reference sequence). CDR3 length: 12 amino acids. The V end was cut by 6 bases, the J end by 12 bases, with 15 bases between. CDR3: CASSREMLVQFF. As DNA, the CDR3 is TGTGCCAGCAGCAGGGAAATGTTAGTGCAGTTCTTC.

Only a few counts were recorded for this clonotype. CDR3 DNA sequence: TGTGCCATCAGTGGAGTAACAACTACCCAGTATGGCTACACCTTC. This encodes CAISGVTTTQYGYTF. V is TRBV10-3 and J is TRBJ1-2, with unresolved D. The CDR3 loop spans 15 amino acids. V lost 4 bases to trimming and J lost 5 bases, with 17 bases between them. Germline CDR1 reads ENHRY; CDR2 reads SYGVKD.

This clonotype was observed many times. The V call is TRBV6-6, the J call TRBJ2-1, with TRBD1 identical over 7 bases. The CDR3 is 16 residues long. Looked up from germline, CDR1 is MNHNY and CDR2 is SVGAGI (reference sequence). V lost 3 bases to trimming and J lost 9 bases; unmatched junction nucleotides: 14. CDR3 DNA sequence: TGTGCCAGCAGTTATACAGAGACAGGGACCGTAGGTGAGCAGTTCTTC. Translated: CASSYTETGTVGEQFF.

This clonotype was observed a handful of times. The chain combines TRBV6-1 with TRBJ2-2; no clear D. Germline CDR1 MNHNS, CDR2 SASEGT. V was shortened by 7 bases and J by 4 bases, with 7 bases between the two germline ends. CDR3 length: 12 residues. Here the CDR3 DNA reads TGTGCCAGCAAGGCCCTCACCGGGGAGCTGTTTTTT. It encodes CASKALTGELFF.

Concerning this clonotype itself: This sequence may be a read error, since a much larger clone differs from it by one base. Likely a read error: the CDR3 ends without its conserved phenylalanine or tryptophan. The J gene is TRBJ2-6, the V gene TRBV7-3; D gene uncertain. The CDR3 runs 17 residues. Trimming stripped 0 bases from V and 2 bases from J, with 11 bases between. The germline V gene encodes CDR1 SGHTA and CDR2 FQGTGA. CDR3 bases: TGTGCCAGCAGCTTAACGTTTCGGGCCCCTGGGGCCAACGTCCTGACTCTC. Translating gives CASSLTFRAPGANVLTL.

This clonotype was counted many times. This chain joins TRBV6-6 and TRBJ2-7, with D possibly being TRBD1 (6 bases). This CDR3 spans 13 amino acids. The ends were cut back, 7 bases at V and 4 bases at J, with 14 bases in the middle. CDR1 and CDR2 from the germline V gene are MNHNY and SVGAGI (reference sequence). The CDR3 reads CASTPQGNYEQYF. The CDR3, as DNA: TGTGCCAGCACCCCGCAGGGGAATTACGAGCAGTACTTC.

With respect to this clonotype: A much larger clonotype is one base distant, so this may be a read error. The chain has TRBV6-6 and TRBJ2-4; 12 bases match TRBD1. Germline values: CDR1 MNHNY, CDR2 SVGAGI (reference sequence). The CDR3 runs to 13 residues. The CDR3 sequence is CAISSGTGGAGYF. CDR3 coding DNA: TGTGCCATCAGTTCCGGGACAGGGGGCGCGGGGTACTTC.

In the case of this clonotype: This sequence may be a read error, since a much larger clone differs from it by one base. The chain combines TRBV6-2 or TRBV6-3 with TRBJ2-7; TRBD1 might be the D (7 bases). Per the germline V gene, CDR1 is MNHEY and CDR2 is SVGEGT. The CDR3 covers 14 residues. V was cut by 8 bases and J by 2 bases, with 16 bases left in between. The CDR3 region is CASGEDRITYEQYF. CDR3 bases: TGTGCCAGCGGGGAGGACAGGATCACCTACGAGCAGTACTTC.

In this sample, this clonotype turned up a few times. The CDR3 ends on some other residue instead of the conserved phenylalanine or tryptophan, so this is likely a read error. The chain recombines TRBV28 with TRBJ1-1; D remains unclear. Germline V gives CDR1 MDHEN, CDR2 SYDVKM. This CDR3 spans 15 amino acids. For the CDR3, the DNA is TGTGCCAGCAGTTCCTTTCTCGGGAGAGACACTGAGGCTTTCCTT. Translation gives CASSSFLGRDTEAFL.

CDR3 sequence (DNA): TGTGCCAGCAACTTGGGAACGGCAGGGCTAGGCTACGAGCAGTACTTC. Amino acids: CASNLGTAGLGYEQYF. This chain uses TRBV11-2 with TRBJ2-7; tentative D call: TRBD1 (5 bases). Deletions cut 7 bases from V and 3 bases from J, with 22 bases between. CDR3 size: 16 residues. The germline V gene encodes CDR1 SGHAT and CDR2 FQNNGV.

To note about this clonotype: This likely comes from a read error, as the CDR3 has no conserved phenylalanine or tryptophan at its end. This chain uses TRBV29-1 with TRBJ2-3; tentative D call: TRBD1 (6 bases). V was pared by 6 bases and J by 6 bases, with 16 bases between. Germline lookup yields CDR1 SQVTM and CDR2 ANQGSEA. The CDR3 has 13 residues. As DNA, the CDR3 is TGCAGCGTCCGAGTACAGGGCGGGGATACGCAGTATTCT. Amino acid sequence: CSVRVQGGDTQYS.

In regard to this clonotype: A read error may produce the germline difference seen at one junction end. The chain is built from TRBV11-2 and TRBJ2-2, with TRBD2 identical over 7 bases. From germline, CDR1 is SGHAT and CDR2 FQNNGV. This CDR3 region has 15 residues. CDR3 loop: CASNLLGGVTGELFF. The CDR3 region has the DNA TGTGCCAGCAACTTATTGGGAGGGGTCACCGGGGAGCTGTTTTTT.

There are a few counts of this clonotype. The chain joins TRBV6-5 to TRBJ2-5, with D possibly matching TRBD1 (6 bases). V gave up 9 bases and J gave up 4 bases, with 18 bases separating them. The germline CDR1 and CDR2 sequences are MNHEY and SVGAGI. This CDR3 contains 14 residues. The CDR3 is CARKPTGARETQYF. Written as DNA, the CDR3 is TGTGCCAGAAAGCCGACAGGTGCCAGAGAGACCCAGTACTTC.

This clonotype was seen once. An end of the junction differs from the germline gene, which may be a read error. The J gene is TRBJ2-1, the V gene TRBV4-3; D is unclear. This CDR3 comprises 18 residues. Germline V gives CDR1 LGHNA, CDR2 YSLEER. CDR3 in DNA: TGCGCCAGCACCCAAGATCTTCCAACGTCGACACCCCTCAATGAGCAGTCCTTC. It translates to CASTQDLPTSTPLNEQSF.

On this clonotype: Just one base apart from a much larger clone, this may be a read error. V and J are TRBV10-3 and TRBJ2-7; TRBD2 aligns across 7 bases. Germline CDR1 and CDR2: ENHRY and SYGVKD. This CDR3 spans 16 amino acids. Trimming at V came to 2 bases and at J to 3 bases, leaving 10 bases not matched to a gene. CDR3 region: CAISEPSGMAYYEQYF. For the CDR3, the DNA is TGTGCCATCAGTGAGCCGAGCGGGATGGCCTACTACGAGCAGTACTTC.

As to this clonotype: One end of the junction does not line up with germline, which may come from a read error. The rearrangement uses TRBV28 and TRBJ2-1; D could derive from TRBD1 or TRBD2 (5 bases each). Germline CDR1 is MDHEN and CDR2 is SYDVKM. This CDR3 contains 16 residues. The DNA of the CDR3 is TGTGCCAGCAGTTTAGGGGGAATGGGCCCCTACACTGAGCAGTTCTTC. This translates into CASSLGGMGPYTEQFF.

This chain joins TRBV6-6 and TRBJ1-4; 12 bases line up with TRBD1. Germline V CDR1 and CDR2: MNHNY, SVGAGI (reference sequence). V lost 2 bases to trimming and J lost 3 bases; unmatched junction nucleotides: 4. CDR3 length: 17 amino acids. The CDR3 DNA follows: TGTGCCAGCAGTTACACAGGGACAGGGGGCCCTAATGAAAAACTGTTTTTT. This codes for CASSYTGTGGPNEKLFF.

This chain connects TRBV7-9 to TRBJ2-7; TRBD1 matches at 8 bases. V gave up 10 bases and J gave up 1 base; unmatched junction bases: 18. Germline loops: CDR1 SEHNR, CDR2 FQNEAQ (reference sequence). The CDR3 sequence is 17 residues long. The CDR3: CAMSSPFRDRPSYEQYF. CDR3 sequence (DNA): TGTGCCATGAGTTCACCCTTCAGGGACAGGCCATCCTACGAGCAGTACTTC.

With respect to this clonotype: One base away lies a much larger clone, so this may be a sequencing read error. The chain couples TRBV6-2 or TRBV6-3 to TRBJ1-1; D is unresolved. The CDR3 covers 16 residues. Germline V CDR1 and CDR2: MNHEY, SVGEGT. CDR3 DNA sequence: TGTACCAGCAGATCCAGCCGGGAGACCATTAACACTGAAGCTTTCTTT. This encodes CTSRSSRETINTEAFF.

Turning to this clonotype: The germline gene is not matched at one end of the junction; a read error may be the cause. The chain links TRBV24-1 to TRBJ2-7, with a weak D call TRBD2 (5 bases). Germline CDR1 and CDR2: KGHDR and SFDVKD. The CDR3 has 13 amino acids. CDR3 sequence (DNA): TGTGCCACCAGTGATTCTAGCTCCTACGAGAAGTACTTC. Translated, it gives CATSDSSSYEKYF.